Listed below are T cell receptor beta chains from one sample, sequenced in a study of blood T cell repertoires in COVID-19. Measured with immunoSEQ multiplex PCR; TCRdb has only the in-frame clones, and not every one. The sample has 350,000 or so clones, roughly 89% seen once; the top ten hold approximately 7%. Sequenced: peripheral blood. The origin of the receptors is a man in his late teens or twenties with active or convalescent COVID-19. CDR3s include the opening cysteine and the closing phenylalanine or tryptophan. Each record gives: clone size, J gene, D gene, V gene, CDR3 DNA, CDR3 protein. A D gene is named only where the DNA matches it firmly. The listing skips clone size in some rows; elsewhere it reads once, few, many or a size class.

>-|TRBJ2-7|-|TRBV11-2
TGTGCCAGCAGCTTAGTAAGGGGAACTAACTACGAGCAGTACTTC
CASSLVRGTNYEQYF
>-|TRBJ2-1|TRBD1|TRBV24-1
TGTGCCACCAGTGATCCGGGACAGCCTTACAATGAGCAGTTCTTC
CATSDPGQPYNEQFF
>-|TRBJ2-1|TRBD2|TRBV9
TGTGCCAGCAGCTCCAGCGGGGGGGCCTACAATGAGCAGTTCTTC
CASSSSGGAYNEQFF
>once|TRBJ2-3|-|TRBV3-1/TRBV3-2
TGTGCCAGCAGCCCCCCCGCAGATACGCAGTATTTT
CASSPPADTQYF
>-|TRBJ2-1|TRBD1|TRBV12-3/TRBV12-4
TGTGCCAGCAGTTTTTCCGACAGGGTTAAGCAGTTCTTC
CASSFSDRVKQFF
>-|TRBJ1-2|TRBD1|TRBV4-3
TGCGCCAGCAGCCAAGATTCCCAGGGGGCGCGGAGGATCTATGGCTACACCTTC
CASSQDSQGARRIYGYTF
>few|TRBJ2-1|TRBD2|TRBV19
TGTGCCAGTAGTATACTAGCGGGGGCGGGCAATGAGCAGTTCTTC
CASSILAGAGNEQFF
>-|TRBJ1-5|TRBD1|TRBV3-1/TRBV3-2
TGTGCCAGCAGCCCCACAGGGGGGAGTAGTCAGCCCCAGCATTTT
CASSPTGGSSQPQHF
>-|TRBJ1-1|-|TRBV19
TGTGCCAGTAGTCGGAAGGGGTGGGTTTACACTGAAGCTTTCTTT
CASSRKGWVYTEAFF
>-|TRBJ2-7|-|TRBV6-6
TGTGCCAGCAGACCAACAGGCCTGGGCTCCTACGAGCAGTACTTC
CASRPTGLGSYEQYF
>-|TRBJ2-7|-|TRBV5-4
TGTGCCAGCAGCATTGACACGGCGCGAGAGCAGTACTTC
CASSIDTAREQYF
>-|TRBJ2-1|-|TRBV28
TGTGCCAGCAGTTTTAGAGGTTACAATGAGCAGTTCTTC
CASSFRGYNEQFF
>-|TRBJ1-2|-|TRBV5-1
TGCGCCAGCAGCTTGGTGGTCAGGGATGGCGGCTACACCTTC
CASSLVVRDGGYTF
>-|TRBJ2-7|-|TRBV29-1
TGCAGCGTGGGTCGAGGATCCGACGAGCAGTACTTC
CSVGRGSDEQYF
>once|TRBJ2-7|-|TRBV4-3
TGCGCCAGCAGCCAAGCCGGGACTGACCCGCGGGACGAGCAGTACTTC
CASSQAGTDPRDEQYF
>-|TRBJ2-7|-|TRBV7-8
TGTGCCAGCAGTCGAGGCGAGGGGGATCATCGCGAGCAGTACTTC
CASSRGEGDHREQYF
>-|TRBJ1-4|TRBD1|TRBV19
TGTGCCAGTAGGAACCGGGACAGAGAAGAAAAACTGTTTTTT
CASRNRDREEKLFF
>-|TRBJ2-3|-|TRBV6-5
TGTGCCAGCAGTTACCCGCTCGACAGGTCCACAGATACGCAGTATTTT
CASSYPLDRSTDTQYF
>once|TRBJ2-3|-|TRBV19
TGTGCCAGTAGTCTCACGACTAGCACAGATACGCAGTATTTT
CASSLTTSTDTQYF
>-|TRBJ2-3|-|TRBV14
TGTGCCAGCAGCGATATAAAGCGTGGGAGTCGGGCAGATACGCAGTATTTT
CASSDIKRGSRADTQYF
>-|TRBJ2-7|TRBD1|TRBV2
TGTGCCAGCAGTGAAGTATGGACAGGGAGTTCCTACGAGCAGTACTTC
CASSEVWTGSSYEQYF
>few|TRBJ1-6|-|TRBV21-1
TGTGCCAGCAGCAAAGAGAAGGACAGGGAGGTGGAGAATTCACCCCTCCACTTT
CASSKEKDREVENSPLHF
>-|TRBJ1-1|-|TRBV6-2/TRBV6-3
TGTGCCAGCAGCAGGGGTACGCTAGGGAACACTGAAGCTTTCTTT
CASSRGTLGNTEAFF
>-|TRBJ1-5|-|TRBV27
TGTGCCAGCAGTTTAGAGAGGATGGCTCAGCCCCAGCATTTT
CASSLERMAQPQHF
>-|TRBJ1-2|-|TRBV14
TGTGCCAGCAGCCGAGGTGTGGCAGGGCTAAACAATGGCTACACCTTC
CASSRGVAGLNNGYTF
>-|TRBJ2-2|-|TRBV7-9
TGTGCCAGCAGCTCTACAGCGGTCCGAGGCGGGGAGCTGTTTTTT
CASSSTAVRGGELFF
>once|TRBJ2-1|TRBD2|TRBV10-1
TGCGCCAGCAGTGAGGCTAGCGGGGCCTCCTCCTACAATGAGCAGTTCTTC
CASSEASGASSYNEQFF
>once|TRBJ1-1|-|TRBV19
TGTGCCAGTAGTCCGACAGGCCTGGGCACTGAAGCTTTCTTT
CASSPTGLGTEAFF
>few|TRBJ1-5|-|TRBV19
TGTGCCACCAATGAGTTGGGGGACGGGGGTCAGCCCCAGCATTTT
CATNELGDGGQPQHF
>-|TRBJ2-1|TRBD2|TRBV2
TGTGCCAGCAGTGAATGGGTTAGCGGGAGGTATAATGAGCAGTTCTTC
CASSEWVSGRYNEQFF
>-|TRBJ2-1|-|TRBV14
TGTGCCAGCAGCCAAGGCGAGAACAATGAGCAGTTCTTC
CASSQGENNEQFF
>few|TRBJ1-3|-|TRBV6-1
TGTGCCAGCAGTGAAGTCTGGCACCTTTCGGGAAACACCATATATTTT
CASSEVWHLSGNTIYF
>-|TRBJ2-7|TRBD2|TRBV6-5
TGTGCCAGCAGTTACTCGGGAGGGGCCTCCTACGAGCAGTACTTC
CASSYSGGASYEQYF
>once|TRBJ2-2|-|TRBV5-4
TGTGCCAGCAGCTTACGGTCTAACACCGGGGAGCTGTTTTTT
CASSLRSNTGELFF
>-|TRBJ2-7|-|TRBV29-1
TGCAGCGTTGAAGTCTCTGGAAAGCGCTCCTACGAGCAGTACTTC
CSVEVSGKRSYEQYF
>-|TRBJ2-1|TRBD1|TRBV6-5
TGTGCCAGCAGCAATGGGGGGACAGGGTCCAATGAGCAGTTCTTC
CASSNGGTGSNEQFF
>-|TRBJ1-5|-|TRBV7-2
TGTGCCAGCAGCCTCGGCGGGGTTCAAGTTAGCAATCAGCCCCAGCATTTT
CASSLGGVQVSNQPQHF
>once|TRBJ1-2|-|TRBV19
TGTGCCAGTAAGGCCGGGAATCCCAACTATGGCTACACCTTC
CASKAGNPNYGYTF
>-|TRBJ1-6|-|TRBV28
TGTGCCAGCAGTTTATATACAGATAATTCACCCCTCCACTTT
CASSLYTDNSPLHF
>-|TRBJ1-1|-|TRBV7-2
TGTGCCAGCAGCCCCCTATCTCGTGAAGCTTTCTTT
CASSPLSREAFF
>-|TRBJ1-4|-|TRBV9
TGTGCCAGCAGCGTAGGCAGGGGAAGGACTAATGAAAAACTGTTTTTT
CASSVGRGRTNEKLFF
>-|TRBJ2-6|TRBD1|TRBV18
TGTGCCAGCTCGTCAGGGGGAGCTGGGGCCAACGTGCTGACTTTC
CASSSGGAGANVLTF
>once|TRBJ1-5|TRBD1|TRBV28
TGTGCCAGCAGTTTGACAGGGAATCAGCCCCAGCATTTT
CASSLTGNQPQHF
>-|TRBJ2-2|TRBD1|TRBV6-6
TGTGCCAGCAGCCCGGGACAGGGGGCACCGGGGGAGCTGTTTTTT
CASSPGQGAPGELFF
>-|TRBJ1-2|-|TRBV19
TGTGCCAGTAGTACCCTCCCCCCAGGGAACTATGGCTACACCTTC
CASSTLPPGNYGYTF
>-|TRBJ2-7|-|TRBV9
TGTGCCAGCAGCGTAGCTTCTTACAGCAACGACGAGCAGTACTTC
CASSVASYSNDEQYF
>once|TRBJ1-1|-|TRBV4-2
TGTGCCAGCAGCCAAGAGTATACTGAAGCTTTCTTT
CASSQEYTEAFF
>-|TRBJ2-3|-|TRBV28
TGTGCCAGCAGTTTAGAGTTTCGTGCCCCGTCGAGAGATACGCAGTATTTT
CASSLEFRAPSRDTQYF
>-|TRBJ2-1|TRBD2|TRBV6-5
TGTGCCAGCAGTTACCCGGGGGGGGGCTCCTACAATGAGCAGTTCTTC
CASSYPGGGSYNEQFF